This T cell receptor (beta chain) was captured by sequencing in a study of T cells after yellow fever vaccination. Germline CDR1 reads SNHLY; CDR2 reads FYNNEI. J was trimmed by 2 bases and V by 6 bases; bases with no gene match: 12. The CDR3 sequence is 16 residues long. This clonotype was found many times. Findings and caveats of the study: The secondary response was weaker, and its peak arrived faster, on day 5 versus 15. Overlap between CD4 and CD8 compartments was detected for a small share of clonotypes. Researchers cautioned that FACS-sorted repertoires could harbor abundant clonotypes contaminating from the bulk population.

Conversion of TCR transcripts into cDNA relied on 5'RACE template switching, which added a universal primer site and UMIs. TCRdb called the 5' RACE reads again in MiXCR, with one record for every CDR3 protein. This table holds about 45,000 distinct CDR3 sequences, about 6.8% found once. This clonotype was sampled from a man between 25 and 39 years old who received the YFV17D yellow fever vaccine. The sample in question was CD8+ T cells not binding an NS4B(214-222) dextramer, sorted from PBMCs, obtained 45 days after the yellow fever booster vaccination. V gene TRBV2 combines with J gene TRBJ2-7; TRBD1 matches 8 bases. The CDR3 sequence: CASRAMTGDPTYEQYF. DNA of the CDR3: TGTGCCAGCAGGGCCATGACAGGGGATCCTACCTACGAGCAGTACTTC. The complete variable domain, with remaining parts taken from reference TRBV2 and TRBJ2-7, reads EPEVTQTPSHQVTQMGQEVILRCVPISNHLYFYWYRQILGQKVEFLVSFYNNEISEKSEIFDDQFSVERPDGSNFTLKIRSTKLEDSAMYFCASRAMTGDPTYEQYFGPGTRLTVT.